The 18 T cell receptor beta chains below come from one sample, sequenced in a study of low-dose radiotherapy and immunotherapy resistance in tumors (dated by TCRdb to the early 2020s). Superscript III and a set of TRAV- and TRBV-specific primers were used to synthesize first-strand cDNA, so that both TCRalpha and TCRbeta chains were covered. TCRs were amplified for 20 PCR cycles with Phusion, using a constant-region primer paired with the adapter attached to the V primers. The raw public data were reprocessed by TCRdb itself: fastp quality trimming at Q25, MiXCR clonotype calling, in-frame beta chains only. Each entry merges the rows of one CDR3 protein and shows their most common DNA and genes. The sample contains 8,800 or so distinct CDR3 sequences, about three quarters of them found a single time. The top ten constitute approximately 1.4% of the sample. The receptor source for this set is a human donor with advanced metastatic prostate, ovarian, gallbladder or colorectal cancer (not recorded which). This table probably holds off-target reads from a library built for another chain.

Of note for this clonotype: At one of its ends the junction is not consistent with the germline gene, which may arise from a read error. The chain joins TRBV13 to TRBJ1-6; D not certain. Per the germline V gene, CDR1 is PRHDT and CDR2 is FYEKMQ (reference sequence). The CDR3 length is 16 residues. The CDR3 nucleotides are TGTGCAATGAGAGAAACCGCTAACACCAATGCAGGCAAATCAACCTTT. This encodes CAMRETANTNAGKSTF.

CDR3 sequence: CSVEGGVRNTIYF. CDR3 DNA sequence: TGCAGCGTTGAGGGGGGCGTTAGAAACACCATATATTTT. V usage is TRBV29-1 and J usage is TRBJ1-3; maybe TRBD1 (6 bases). The CDR3 is 13 amino acids. The V end lost 3 bases, the J end lost 5 bases, and 11 bases lay between the germline ends. The germline gives CDR1 SQVTM, CDR2 ANQGSEA. Complete variable domain (other parts from reference TRBV29-1 and TRBJ1-3): SAVISQKPSRDICQRGTSLTIQCQVDSQVTMMFWYRQQPGQSLTLIATANQGSEATYESGFVIDKFPISRPNLTFSTLTVSNMSPEDSSIYLCSVEGGVRNTIYFGEGSWLTVV.

The chain uses TRBV12-3 or TRBV12-4 and TRBJ1-5, with a possible D match to TRBD1 (6 bases). Trimming left V 2 bases short and J 2 bases short, with 10 bases between. The length of the CDR3 is 15 residues. The CDR3 region has the DNA TGTGCCAGCAGTTTAAGGGGGGCAGGCAATCAGCCCCAGCATTTT. Translation gives CASSLRGAGNQPQHF.

The chain uses TRBV5-4 and TRBJ2-5; TRBD2 matches 8 bases. Germline values: CDR1 SGHNT, CDR2 YYREEE (reference sequence). The V segment lost 1 base and the J segment 1 base; nucleotides outside the gene matches: 9. There are 17 residues in the CDR3. The CDR3 loop is CASSLPYPSGSQETQYF. The CDR3 coding sequence is TGTGCCAGCAGCTTGCCTTATCCTAGCGGGTCCCAAGAGACCCAGTACTTC.

The chain employs TRBV5-5 and TRBJ1-3, with D possibly being TRBD1 (6 bases). This CDR3 has 16 amino acids. Deletions cut 5 bases from V and 0 bases from J, with 15 bases between. Germline loops: CDR1 SGHKS, CDR2 YYEKEE (reference sequence). CDR3 DNA: TGTGCCAGCAGTCTAAGGGGGACGGACTCTGGAAACACCATATATTTT. Residues: CASSLRGTDSGNTIYF.

The gene calls are TRBV29-1 and TRBJ2-2, with D perhaps given as TRBD1 or TRBD2 (5 bases each). V was trimmed by 7 bases and J by 3 bases, leaving 18 bases between them. There are 15 residues in the CDR3. Germline V gene data show CDR1 as SQVTM and CDR2 as ANQGSEA. CDR3 in amino acids: CSAARDQSHTGELFF. The CDR3 DNA is TGCAGCGCCGCCCGGGACCAGAGTCACACCGGGGAGCTGTTTTTT.

V is TRBV5-1 and J is TRBJ2-7, with D unresolved. This CDR3 is 15 amino acids long. Trimming took off 0 bases at V and 2 bases at J, with 12 bases between the two ends. Germline V gene sequence: CDR1 SGHRS, CDR2 YFSETQ. In DNA form, the CDR3 reads TGCGCCAGCAGCTTGGCCAGCACTCATGCCTACGAGCAGTACTTC. Its protein is CASSLASTHAYEQYF.

This chain uses TRBV5-1 with TRBJ2-1, with 9 bases that match TRBD2. V shed 0 bases and J 4 bases; nucleotides not matched to a gene: 2. CDR3 size: 15 residues. The germline V gene encodes CDR1 SGHRS and CDR2 YFSETQ. CDR3 DNA sequence: TGCGCCAGCAGCTTGGCTAGCGGGGAATACAATGAGCAGTTCTTC. Residues: CASSLASGEYNEQFF.

The chain carries TRBV7-8 and TRBJ2-2, with 13 bases identical to TRBD2. The germline CDR1 and CDR2 sequences are SGHVS and FQNEAQ. This CDR3 is 18 amino acids long. Trimming removed 5 bases from V and 3 bases from J; junction bases left unmatched: 9. CDR3 sequence (DNA): TGTGCCAGCAGCGGGAGGACTAGCGGGGGTTTGCACACCGGGGAGCTGTTTTTT. Its protein product is CASSGRTSGGLHTGELFF.

This chain connects TRBV28 to TRBJ2-5, with 8 bases fitting TRBD2. Germline loops: CDR1 MDHEN, CDR2 SYDVKM. V trimming: 6 bases; J trimming: 5 bases; junction bases outside the gene matches: 8. The CDR3 runs to 14 residues. The CDR3 coding sequence is TGTGCCAGCAGGCCCGCGGGGGGTGGGGAGACCCAGTACTTC. It is translated as CASRPAGGGETQYF. Full variable domain (missing parts from reference TRBV28 and TRBJ2-5): DVKVTQSSRYLVKRTGEKVFLECVQDMDHENMFWYRQDPGLGLRLIYFSYDVKMKEKGDIPEGYSVSREKKERFSLILESASTNQTSMYLCASRPAGGGETQYFGPGTRLLVL.

V gene TRBV12-5 combines with J gene TRBJ2-5; either TRBD1 or TRBD2 may supply D (6 bases each). The CDR3 totals 15 residues. Germline assignment: CDR1 LGHNT and CDR2 FRNRAP. V was clipped by 7 bases and J by 2 bases, with 17 bases between them. Here the CDR3 DNA reads TGTGCTAGTGCCGAACGAGGGGGGAGGCAAGAGACCCAGTACTTC. Residues: CASAERGGRQETQYF.

This clonotype came up once. V usage is TRBV18 and J usage is TRBJ2-1; no clear D gene. CDR3 size: 13 residues. V lost 5 bases and J 7 bases, leaving 12 bases between the germline ends. Per the germline V gene, CDR1 is KGHSH and CDR2 is LQKENI. Written as DNA, the CDR3 is TGTGCCAGCTCAGGCTCCGGTGGGAATGAGCAGTTCTTC. It is translated as CASSGSGGNEQFF.

This CDR3 is CASSTRQGDSNYGYTF. CDR3 DNA sequence: TGTGCCAGTAGTACCCGACAGGGGGATTCTAACTATGGCTACACCTTC. V usage is TRBV19 and J usage is TRBJ1-2, with 9 bases matching TRBD1. This CDR3 is built from 16 residues. The V and J ends lost 4 bases and 0 bases, in that order; junction bases with no gene match: 6. The germline V gene encodes CDR1 LNHDA and CDR2 SQIVND (reference sequence). Supplemented by reference TRBV19 and TRBJ1-2, the full variable domain reads DGGITQSPKYLFRKEGQNVTLSCEQNLNHDAMYWYRQDPGQGLRLIYYSQIVNDFQKGDIAEGYSVSREKKESFPLTVTSAQKNPTAFYLCASSTRQGDSNYGYTFGSGTRLTVV.

In this sample, this clonotype turned up a few times. CDR3 coding DNA: TGTGCCAGCAGCCAGACAGGGTCCTACGAGCAGTACTTC. It translates to CASSQTGSYEQYF. V is TRBV5-4 and J is TRBJ2-7; 7 nucleotides line up with TRBD1. Per germline, CDR1 SGHNT and CDR2 YYREEE (reference sequence). Trimming cost V 4 bases and J 1 base; bases outside gene matches: 2. This CDR3 region has 13 residues. The whole variable domain, filled in from reference TRBV5-4 and TRBJ2-7, reads ETGVTQSPTHLIKTRGQQVTLRCSSQSGHNTVSWYQQALGQGPQFIFQYYREEENGRGNFPPRFSGLQFPNYSSELNVNALELDDSALYLCASSQTGSYEQYFGPGTRLTVT.

This clonotype has a handful of counts. The chain is built from TRBV20-1 and TRBJ2-1; 11 nucleotides agree with TRBD2. V was pared by 3 bases and J by 0 bases, with 7 bases of the junction left unmatched. The CDR3 is 17 residues long. The V gene's germline CDR1 is DFQATT and CDR2 SNEGSKA (reference sequence). The CDR3 reads CSASTTSGGSSYNEQFF. DNA of the CDR3: TGCAGTGCTAGCACAACTAGCGGGGGTAGCTCCTACAATGAGCAGTTCTTC.

This chain joins TRBV30 and TRBJ1-5; D not resolved. Germline V gene data show CDR1 as GTSNPN and CDR2 as SVGIG (reference sequence). V dropped 0 bases and J dropped 8 bases, with 11 bases sitting between them. The CDR3 has 13 amino acids. DNA for the CDR3: TGTGCCTGGAGTGTACGGGATACCGAGCCCCAGCATTTT. Its translation: CAWSVRDTEPQHF. Combining the CDR3 with reference TRBV30 and TRBJ1-5 gives the whole variable domain SQTIHQWPATLVQPVGSPLSLECTVEGTSNPNLYWYRQAAGRGLQLLFYSVGIGQISSEVPQNLSASRPQDRQFILSSKKLLLSDSGFYLCAWSVRDTEPQHFGDGTRLSIL.

The chain joins TRBV14 to TRBJ1-3, with D unresolved. The CDR3 loop spans 16 amino acids. Between the trimmed V and J ends, which lost 0 bases and 0 bases, there was a span of 9 bases. CDR1 is SGHDN, CDR2 FVKESK, per germline. The CDR3 coding sequence is TGTGCCAGCAGCCAAGATCTAGCTTTCTCTGGAAACACCATATATTTT. Amino acid sequence: CASSQDLAFSGNTIYF.

This chain uses TRBV10-2 with TRBJ2-7; 14 nucleotides line up with TRBD2. Germline V gene sequence: CDR1 WSHSY, CDR2 SAAADI. With V trimmed by 8 bases and J by 7 bases, 4 bases remained unmatched. The CDR3 extends over 13 amino acids. CDR3 in DNA: TGCGCCAGCGGGACTAGCGGGAGAAGTGAGCAGTACTTC. Translated: CASGTSGRSEQYF.